The present TCR beta chain was sequenced within a study of blood T cell repertoires in COVID-19. Overall study: Acute and convalescent COVID-19 specimens originated in the United States, Italy and Spain. From T cells, B-cell-depleted T cells, or PBMCs came the material, which was cDNA or gDNA.

CDR3 length: 14 residues. V lost 1 base, J lost 3 bases, and 12 bases lay in between. CDR1 is SQVTM, CDR2 ANQGSEA, per germline. Per the authors' pipeline: Scientists estimated how many nucleated cells there were by amplifying reference gene primers. The protocol was immunoSEQ multiplex PCR, while the TCRdb copy is restricted to in-frame clones and leaves out a portion. The V and J calls and clone size come from that table; D and trimming were worked out from the DNA. The repertoire holds about 130,000 clones, approximately 84% seen once, with approximately 18% in the top ten. The TCR was taken from a woman aged 80 or over with acute or convalescent COVID-19. The chain couples TRBV29-1 to TRBJ1-1, with D possibly matching TRBD1 (5 bases). The sequenced sample was peripheral blood. The CDR3 coding sequence is TGCAGCGTTGAAGGTGGGGGAGGGGACACTGAAGCTTTCTTT. Translated: CSVEGGGGDTEAFF. The whole variable domain, remainder taken from reference TRBV29-1 and TRBJ1-1, is SAVISQKPSRDICQRGTSLTIQCQVDSQVTMMFWYRQQPGQSLTLIATANQGSEATYESGFVIDKFPISRPNLTFSTLTVSNMSPEDSSIYLCSVEGGGGDTEAFFGQGTRLTVV.